This T cell receptor beta chain was profiled in a study of graft-versus-host responses after intestinal transplantation. Study at large: Grafts that recipients had were multivisceral, liver-intestinal, or isolated intestinal transplants. All recipients were given anti-thymocyte globulin induction, and tacrolimus and steroids were then administered for roughly three years. Findings and limits, study-wide: Recipient marrow harbored GvH clones, some of which surfaced first in ileum or blood. Graft-donor T cell macrochimerism coincided with high graft-versus-host to host-versus-graft clonal ratios in allografts.

Trimming left V 1 base short and J 3 bases short, with 8 bases between. The CDR3 has 14 amino acids. Germline assignment: CDR1 SGHRS and CDR2 YFSETQ. As for this clone: Its antigen is as yet unknown.

Profiling relied on immunoSEQ multiplex PCR, and the TCRdb table lists in-frame clones only, not all of them. The table shows approximately 79,000 clones, with about four fifths occurring only once. The receptor comes from a human donor who received an intestinal transplant. The rearrangement joins TRBV5-1 to TRBJ2-1; no firm D call. The sample consisted of unstimulated CD4+ T cells sorted from spleen or lymph node cells, taken before intestinal transplant. This chain's CDR3 is CASSLLADYNEQFF. The DNA of the CDR3 is TGCGCCAGCAGCTTGCTTGCGGACTACAATGAGCAGTTCTTC.